The subject of this entry is one T cell receptor beta chain. Its antigen is not known. The data belong to a study of a mutant IDH1 vaccine in newly diagnosed glioma. Study context: There were 62.5% males and around 38% females among treated patients, whose mean age was about 38 years. The earlier regimen, radiotherapy, temozolomide, or both, was most often both. General observations from the study: Apparently, pseudoprogression bore no relation to changes among the top peripheral T cell clonotypes.

Time point denoted: week 23, last vaccination. It was 300 ug of mutant IDH1 20-mer peptide that made up each vaccine dose, given with topical imiquimod. TCRdb keeps only in-frame clones here, not all; method: immunoSEQ multiplex PCR. The sample records 25,000 to 35,000 clones, about 85% being singletons. The clonotype originates from a woman between 18 and 30 years old with glioma. Here the sequenced sample was PBMCs, taken from a glioma patient whose treatment included an IDH1 peptide vaccine.

The CDR3 loop is CASSFQGSSAGYTF. The CDR3 nucleotides read TGTGCCAGCAGCTTTCAGGGCAGCTCGGCCGGCTACACCTTC. The chain combines TRBV5-8 with TRBJ1-2; maybe TRBD1 (5 bases). CDR3 size: 14 residues. The germline V gene has CDR1 SGHTS and CDR2 YDEGEE. Trimming pared 2 bases from V and 8 bases from J, leaving 16 bases between.